This TCR beta chain was documented in a study of T cells in localized non-small cell lung cancer. Findings of the study overall: A median around 57 of the top 100 tumor clones appeared in adjacent lung.

Sequencing used immunoSEQ multiplex PCR; TCRdb keeps in-frame clones, though not all of them. The repertoire holds some 22,000 clones, with approximately 84% as singletons. This CDR3 is 11 amino acids long. Per germline, CDR1 SQVTM and CDR2 ANQGSEA. Concerning this clone: The antigen remains unidentified.

The sequence came from a man aged 35 to 69 with stage I lung adenocarcinoma. V gene TRBV29-1 combines with J gene TRBJ2-3; D is possibly TRBD1 or TRBD2 (5 bases each). The material was peripheral blood, obtained before any cancer treatment. The CDR3 is CSDLEGHTQYF. The CDR3 nucleotides are TGCAGTGACCTCGAGGGACATACGCAGTATTTT.